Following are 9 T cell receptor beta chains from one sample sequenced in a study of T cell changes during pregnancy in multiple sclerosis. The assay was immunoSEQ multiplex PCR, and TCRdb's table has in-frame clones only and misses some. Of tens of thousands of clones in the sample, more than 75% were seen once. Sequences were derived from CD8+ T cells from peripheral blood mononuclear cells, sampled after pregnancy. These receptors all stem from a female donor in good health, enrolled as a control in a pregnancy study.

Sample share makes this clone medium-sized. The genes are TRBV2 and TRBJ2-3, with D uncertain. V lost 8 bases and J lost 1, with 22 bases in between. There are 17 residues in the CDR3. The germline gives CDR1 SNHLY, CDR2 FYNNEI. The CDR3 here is CASFGRLPHAGTDTQYF. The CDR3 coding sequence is TGTGCCAGCTTTGGGCGATTGCCCCACGCTGGCACAGATACGCAGTATTTT.

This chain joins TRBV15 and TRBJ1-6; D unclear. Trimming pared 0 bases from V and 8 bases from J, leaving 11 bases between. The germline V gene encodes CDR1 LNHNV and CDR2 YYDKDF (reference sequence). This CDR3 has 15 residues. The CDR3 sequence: CATSRDEGYDSPLHF. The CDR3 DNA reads TGTGCCACCAGCAGAGATGAGGGTTACGATTCACCCCTCCACTTT.

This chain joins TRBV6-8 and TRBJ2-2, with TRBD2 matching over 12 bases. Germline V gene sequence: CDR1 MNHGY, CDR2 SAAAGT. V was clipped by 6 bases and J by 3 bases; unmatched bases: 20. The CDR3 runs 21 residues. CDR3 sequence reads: CASSRMGLAGPCPPDTGELFF. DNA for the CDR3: TGTGCCAGCAGCCGTATGGGACTAGCGGGCCCATGCCCTCCAGACACCGGGGAGCTGTTTTTT.

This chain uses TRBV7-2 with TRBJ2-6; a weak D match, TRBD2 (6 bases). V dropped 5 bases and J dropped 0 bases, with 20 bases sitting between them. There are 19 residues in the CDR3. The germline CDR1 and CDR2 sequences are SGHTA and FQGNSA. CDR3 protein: CASSRLVTGLYSGANVLTF. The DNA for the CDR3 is TGTGCCAGCAGCCGTTTGGTCACAGGACTATACTCTGGGGCCAACGTCCTGACTTTC.

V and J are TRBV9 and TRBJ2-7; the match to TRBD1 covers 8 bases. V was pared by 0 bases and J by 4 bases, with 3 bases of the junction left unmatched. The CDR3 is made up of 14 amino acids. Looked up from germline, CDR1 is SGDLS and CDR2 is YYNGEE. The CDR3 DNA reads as TGTGCCAGCAGCGTAGGCCGACAGGGGTACGAGCAGTACTTC. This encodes CASSVGRQGYEQYF.

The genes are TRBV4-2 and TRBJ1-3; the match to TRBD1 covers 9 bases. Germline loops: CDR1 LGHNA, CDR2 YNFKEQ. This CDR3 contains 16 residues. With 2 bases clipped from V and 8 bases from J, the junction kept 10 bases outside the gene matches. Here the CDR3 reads CASSQKPGTGTDTIYF. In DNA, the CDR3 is TGTGCCAGCAGCCAAAAGCCCGGGACAGGGACCGACACCATATATTTT.

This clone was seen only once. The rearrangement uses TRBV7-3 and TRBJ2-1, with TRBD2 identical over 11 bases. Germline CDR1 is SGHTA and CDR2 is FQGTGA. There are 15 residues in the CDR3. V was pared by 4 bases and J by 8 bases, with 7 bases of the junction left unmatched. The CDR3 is CASSSLAGGFDEQFF. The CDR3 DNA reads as TGTGCCAGCAGCTCCTTAGCGGGGGGGTTCGATGAGCAGTTCTTC.

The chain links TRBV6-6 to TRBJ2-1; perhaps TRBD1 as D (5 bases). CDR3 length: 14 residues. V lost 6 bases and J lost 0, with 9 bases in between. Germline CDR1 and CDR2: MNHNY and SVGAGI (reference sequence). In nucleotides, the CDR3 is TGTGCCAGCAGCAGGGCCGCCTCCTACAATGAGCAGTTCTTC. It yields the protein CASSRAASYNEQFF.

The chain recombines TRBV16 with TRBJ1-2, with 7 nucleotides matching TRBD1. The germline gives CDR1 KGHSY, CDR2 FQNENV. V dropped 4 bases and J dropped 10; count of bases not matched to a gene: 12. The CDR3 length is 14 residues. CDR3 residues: CASSPTTGDAVYTF. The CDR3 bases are TGTGCCAGCAGCCCTACTACAGGGGATGCGGTCTACACCTTC.